A single sample is the source of the 14 T cell receptor beta chains below, sequenced in a study of post-analysis software for immune sequencing data. Points from the study as a whole: When patients were compared with controls, 4 or 5 TRBV segments were more frequent, TRBV5-6, TRBV5-1 and TRBV20-1 among them.

These receptors have no known antigen. Included in the TCR beta cDNA libraries were unique molecular identifiers. TCRdb fed the PCR reads into MiXCR, producing one record per CDR3 protein. The sample includes roughly 620,000 distinct CDR3 sequences, roughly 45% of them seen just once. The sequenced material came from blood. These receptors came from a girl aged 5 to 17 with multiple sclerosis.

The V call is TRBV29-1, the J call TRBJ1-4; weak D call: TRBD1 (5 bases). CDR1 is SQVTM, CDR2 ANQGSEA, per germline. The length of the CDR3 is 13 residues. Trimming took off 7 bases at V and 6 bases at J, with 15 bases between the two ends. The CDR3 reads CSAWQGGHEKLFF. CDR3 DNA sequence: TGCAGCGCATGGCAGGGAGGACATGAAAAACTGTTTTTT.

The V and J genes are TRBV6-1 and TRBJ2-1; TRBD2 might be the D (6 bases). Germline CDR1 is MNHNS and CDR2 is SASEGT. V shed 9 bases and J shed 4 bases, with 22 bases lying between them. The CDR3 loop spans 16 amino acids. The CDR3: CASLPLGRDTYNEQFF. CDR3 in DNA: TGTGCCAGTCTACCTTTAGGGCGGGATACGTACAATGAGCAGTTCTTC.

This clonotype has just a few counts. V gene TRBV3-1 combines with J gene TRBJ2-1; D possibly corresponds to TRBD1 (6 bases). CDR3 size: 12 residues. CDR1 LGHDT and CDR2 YNNKEL come from the germline V gene (reference sequence). V lost 0 bases, J lost 10 bases, and 7 bases lay in between. CDR3 nucleotides: TGTGCCAGCAGCCAAGATACAGGGGAGCAGTTCTTC. It is translated as CASSQDTGEQFF.

V usage is TRBV12-3 or TRBV12-4 and J usage is TRBJ2-7; D could derive from TRBD1 or TRBD2 (5 bases each). The V gene lost 7 bases and the J gene lost 10 bases, with 17 bases spanning the gap. This CDR3 comprises 12 residues. CDR3 region: CASTRDRATQYF. The DNA for the CDR3 is TGTGCCAGCACCAGGGACCGGGCAACCCAGTACTTC.

J is TRBJ2-1 and V is TRBV6-2 or TRBV6-3, with D possibly called TRBD1 or TRBD2 (6 bases each). V lost 2 bases to trimming and J lost 0 bases, with 8 bases between them. CDR1 is MNHEY and CDR2 is SVGEGT in the germline V gene. CDR3 size: 15 residues. The CDR3 protein is CASSYRGRSYNEQFF. The CDR3 DNA follows: TGTGCCAGCAGTTACCGGGGGCGCTCCTACAATGAGCAGTTCTTC.

The chain has TRBV20-1 and TRBJ1-2; D may be TRBD1 (6 bases). Between the trimmed V and J ends, which lost 3 bases and 1 base, there was a span of 12 bases. The CDR3 runs 14 residues. From germline, CDR1 is DFQATT and CDR2 SNEGSKA (reference sequence). The CDR3 coding sequence is TGCAGTGCTAGTCAGGGGCCCTTTAACTATGGCTACACCTTC. Amino acids: CSASQGPFNYGYTF.

This chain joins TRBV30 and TRBJ2-1; D ambiguous. CDR1 and CDR2 from the germline V gene are GTSNPN and SVGIG (reference sequence). This CDR3 has 14 amino acids. Trimming shortened V by 1 base and J by 4 bases, and 11 bases separated the two germline ends. The CDR3 region is CAWSDNGVYNEQFF. The DNA for the CDR3 is TGTGCCTGGAGTGACAATGGGGTATACAATGAGCAGTTCTTC.

This chain connects TRBV5-1 to TRBJ2-7, with 10 bases fitting TRBD2. V shed 0 bases, J shed 2 bases, and the junction held 8 bases outside the gene matches. This CDR3 is built from 17 residues. Per the germline V gene, CDR1 is SGHRS and CDR2 is YFSETQ. The CDR3 DNA follows: TGCGCCAGCAGCTTGGTGGCTAGCGGGAGCTTAGCCTACGAGCAGTACTTC. Encoded protein: CASSLVASGSLAYEQYF.

This clonotype showed up just a few times. The chain couples TRBV7-9 to TRBJ2-3; D is uncertain. Germline CDR1 is SEHNR and CDR2 is FQNEAQ (reference sequence). This CDR3 comprises 11 residues. The ends were cut back, 7 bases at V and 6 bases at J, with 8 bases in the middle. CDR3 loop: CASKSLDTQYF. In DNA form, the CDR3 reads TGTGCCAGCAAATCTCTGGATACGCAGTATTTT.

CDR3 nucleotide sequence: TGTGCCAGCAGCTTAGGGACACCCCAGTCCGAAATCAACTATGGCTACACCTTC. It translates to CASSLGTPQSEINYGYTF. J is TRBJ1-2 and V is TRBV7-6; D perhaps matches TRBD1 (5 bases). The germline CDR1 and CDR2 sequences are SGHVS and FNYEAQ. The V gene lost 1 base and the J gene lost 2 bases, with 20 bases spanning the gap. This CDR3 is built from 18 residues.

The genes are TRBV20-1 and TRBJ2-7; TRBD2 aligns across 7 bases. The J segment lost 2 bases and the V segment lost 3 bases, leaving 7 bases of the junction unmatched. Per the germline V gene, CDR1 is DFQATT and CDR2 is SNEGSKA (reference sequence). This CDR3 is built from 14 residues. CDR3 DNA: TGCAGTGCTAGGGCCAGCGGGGTGCCCTACGAGCAGTACTTC. Translating it yields CSARASGVPYEQYF.

In its sample, this clonotype was seen a few times. The V call is TRBV5-1, the J call TRBJ1-2; no clear D gene. Germline CDR1 and CDR2: SGHRS and YFSETQ. The CDR3 sequence is 13 residues long. Trimming removed 0 bases from V and 4 bases from J, with 7 bases in between. The CDR3 coding sequence is TGCGCCAGCAGCTTGGCTGAGGGCTATGGCTACACCTTC. It translates to CASSLAEGYGYTF.

This chain joins TRBV6-1 and TRBJ2-7; D unclear. The J call may be incorrect, as the DNA end agrees better with TRBJ2-5. CDR3 length: 14 amino acids. CDR1 is MNHNS and CDR2 is SASEGT in the germline V gene. DNA of the CDR3: TGTGCCAGCAGTGAGAAAGGCTCCCGAGAGACCCAGTACTTC. Its protein product is CASSEKGSRETQYF.

V usage is TRBV29-1 and J usage is TRBJ1-1; D is uncertain. The CDR3 covers 14 residues. Trimming took 4 bases from V and 3 from J, leaving 15 bases between them. Germline CDR1 is SQVTM and CDR2 is ANQGSEA. This chain's CDR3 is CSVVVSGRDTEAFF. The CDR3 nucleotides read TGCAGCGTTGTCGTTTCCGGGAGGGACACTGAAGCTTTCTTT.